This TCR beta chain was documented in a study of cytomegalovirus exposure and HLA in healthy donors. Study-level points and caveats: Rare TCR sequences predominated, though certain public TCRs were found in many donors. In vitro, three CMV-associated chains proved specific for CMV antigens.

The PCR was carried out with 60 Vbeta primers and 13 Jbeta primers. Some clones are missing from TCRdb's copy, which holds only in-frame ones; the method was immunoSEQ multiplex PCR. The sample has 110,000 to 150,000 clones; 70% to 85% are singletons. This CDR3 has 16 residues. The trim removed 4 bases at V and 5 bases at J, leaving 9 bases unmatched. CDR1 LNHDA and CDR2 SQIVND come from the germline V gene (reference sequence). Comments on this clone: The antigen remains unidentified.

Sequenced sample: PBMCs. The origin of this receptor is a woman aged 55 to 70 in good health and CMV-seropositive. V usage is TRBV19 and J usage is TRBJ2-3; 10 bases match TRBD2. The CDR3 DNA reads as TGTGCCAGTAGTAGTTCAGCGGGAGGGCTGGGAGATACGCAGTATTTT. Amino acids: CASSSSAGGLGDTQYF.